Listed below are T cell receptor beta chains from one sample, sequenced in a study of Graves' ophthalmopathy and Graves' hyperthyroidism. Using its own MiXCR run on the multiplex PCR reads, TCRdb lists one record per CDR3 protein. The table has 600,000 to 650,000 distinct CDR3 sequences, around a fifth seen once. The specimen sequenced was peripheral blood. The origin of the receptors is a young woman with stable Graves' hyperthyroidism. Some clones in this sample may be carry-over from other donors' samples. Both conserved end residues are part of each CDR3. D genes are given only for firm matches. Clone size is stated in some rows and not others, as once, few, many or a class when expanded.

V gene	D gene	J gene	clone size	CDR3 DNA	CDR3 protein
TRBV5-1	TRBD1	TRBJ2-2	many	TGCGCCAGCAGCGAGGGACAGTCCACCGGGGAGCTGTTTTTT	CASSEGQSTGELFF
TRBV12-3/TRBV12-4	NA	TRBJ2-7	many	TGTGCCAGCAGTTTAAAGTTTCAGGGGTACGAGCAGTACTTC	CASSLKFQGYEQYF
TRBV6-5	TRBD1	TRBJ2-5	many	TGTGCCAGCACTACCCGGTGGGGGACAGGGGAGACCCAGTACTTC	CASTTRWGTGETQYF
TRBV5-1	TRBD2	TRBJ2-7	many	TGCGCCAGCAGCTTGGGGACTAGCGGGGTGGACGAGCAGTACTTC	CASSLGTSGVDEQYF
TRBV6-5	NA	TRBJ2-7	many	TGTGCCAGCAGTTACGCGGACGGCTACTCCTACGAGCAGTACTTC	CASSYADGYSYEQYF
TRBV19	NA	TRBJ1-1	NA	TGTGCCAGTGCCTCGGGGGCACGGACTGAAGCTTTCTTT	CASASGARTEAFF
TRBV6-2/TRBV6-3	TRBD1	TRBJ2-5	many	TGTGCCAGCAGTTACTCGATCTCAGGGGGCCGAGAGACCCAGTACTTC	CASSYSISGGRETQYF
TRBV6-1	NA	TRBJ1-2	NA	TGTGCCAGCAGTGAATGGACTTCTAACTATGGCTACACCTTC	CASSEWTSNYGYTF
TRBV12-3/TRBV12-4	TRBD1	TRBJ1-1	NA	TGTGCCAGCAGCCCCACGGACAGGGGGTGGACTGAAGCTTTCTTT	CASSPTDRGWTEAFF
TRBV7-6	NA	TRBJ2-6	few	TGTGCCAGCAGCCCGGACCCCATGCCCAGCTCTGGGGCCAACGTCCTGACTTTC	CASSPDPMPSSGANVLTF
TRBV28	TRBD1	TRBJ1-6	many	TGTGCCAGCAATCTACAGGGGTATTCACCCCTCCACTTT	CASNLQGYSPLHF
TRBV19	NA	TRBJ1-2	many	TGTGCCAGTAGTATTGGAACAGGTTATGGCTACACCTTC	CASSIGTGYGYTF
TRBV6-2/TRBV6-3	NA	TRBJ2-4	few	TGTGCCAGCAGTTACTCCGGGGGCTCAGTGGAGAAAAACATTCAGTACTTC	CASSYSGGSVEKNIQYF
TRBV19	TRBD1	TRBJ2-2	many	TGTGCCAGTAGTCCTGGAGACAGGGGGCCCGGGGAGCTGTTTTTT	CASSPGDRGPGELFF